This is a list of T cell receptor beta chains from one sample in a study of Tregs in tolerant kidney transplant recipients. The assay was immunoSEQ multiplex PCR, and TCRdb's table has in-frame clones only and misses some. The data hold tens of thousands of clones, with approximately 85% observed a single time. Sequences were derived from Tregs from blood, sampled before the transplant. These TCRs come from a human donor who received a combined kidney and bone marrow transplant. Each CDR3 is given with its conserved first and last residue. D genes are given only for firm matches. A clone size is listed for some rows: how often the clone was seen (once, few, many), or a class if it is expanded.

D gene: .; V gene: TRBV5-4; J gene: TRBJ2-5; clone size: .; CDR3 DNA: TGTGCCAGCAGCCTAAACACAGGGATCGAGACCCAGTACTTC; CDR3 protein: CASSLNTGIETQYF
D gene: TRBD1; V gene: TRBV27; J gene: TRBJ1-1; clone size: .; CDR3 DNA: TGTGCCAGCAGTTTGACCGGGACAGGGGGCACTGAAGCTTTCTTT; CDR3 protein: CASSLTGTGGTEAFF
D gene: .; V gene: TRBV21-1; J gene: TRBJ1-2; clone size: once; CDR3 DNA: TGTGCCAGCAGCCCAAACAGGGGGCTACGGGGTGGCTACACCTTC; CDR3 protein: CASSPNRGLRGGYTF
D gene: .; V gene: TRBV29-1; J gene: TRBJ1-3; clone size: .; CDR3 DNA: TGCAGCGTTGGACGCCTTCGGACAAACACTAGAAACACCATATATTTT; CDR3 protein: CSVGRLRTNTRNTIYF
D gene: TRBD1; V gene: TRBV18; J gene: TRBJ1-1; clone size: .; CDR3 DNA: TGTGCCAGCTCACCATACCGGGACAGCAAAGCCAGCACTGAAGCTTTCTTT; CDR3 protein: CASSPYRDSKASTEAFF
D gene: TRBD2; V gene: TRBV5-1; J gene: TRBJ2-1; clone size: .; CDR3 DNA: TGCGCCAGCAGTCGCCTGCCGGGACTAGCGGCGGATGAGCAGTTCTTC; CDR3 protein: CASSRLPGLAADEQFF
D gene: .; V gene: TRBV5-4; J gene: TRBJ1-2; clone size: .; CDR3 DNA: TGTGCCAGCAGCTTGGATTTCAGGGTCGGGGACACCTTC; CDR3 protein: CASSLDFRVGDTF
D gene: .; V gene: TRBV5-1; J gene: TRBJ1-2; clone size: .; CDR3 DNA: TGCGCCAGCAGCCCCGGCCGTGTCAATGGCTACACCTTC; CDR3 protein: CASSPGRVNGYTF
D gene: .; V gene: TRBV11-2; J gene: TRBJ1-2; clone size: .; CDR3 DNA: TGTGCCAGCAGCTTATTATACAGTTCCTATGGCTACACCTTC; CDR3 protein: CASSLLYSSYGYTF
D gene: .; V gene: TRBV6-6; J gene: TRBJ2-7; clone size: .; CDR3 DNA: TGTGCCAGCAGTGAGGACAGAACTAGCTTC; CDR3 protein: CASSEDRTSF
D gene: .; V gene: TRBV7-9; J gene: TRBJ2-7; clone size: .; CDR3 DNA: TGTGCCAGCAGCCTGATCTACGAGCAGTACTTC; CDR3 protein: CASSLIYEQYF
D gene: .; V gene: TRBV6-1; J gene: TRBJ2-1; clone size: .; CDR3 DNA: TGTGCCAGCAGTGAAAAGTACGCTGAGCAGTTCTTC; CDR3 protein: CASSEKYAEQFF
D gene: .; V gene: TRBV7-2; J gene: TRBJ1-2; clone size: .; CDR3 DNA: TGTGCCAGCAGCTTAGGGCAGGCGGGCGGGGGCTACACCTTC; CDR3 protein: CASSLGQAGGGYTF
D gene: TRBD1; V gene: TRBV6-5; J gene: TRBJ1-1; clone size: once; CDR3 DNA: TGTGCCAGCAGCCAGACAGGGGTTACTGAAGCTTTCTTT; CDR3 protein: CASSQTGVTEAFF
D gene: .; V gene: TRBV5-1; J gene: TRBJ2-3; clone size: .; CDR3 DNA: TGCGCCAGCAGCTTGCCGGGGGATACGCAGTATTTT; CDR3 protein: CASSLPGDTQYF
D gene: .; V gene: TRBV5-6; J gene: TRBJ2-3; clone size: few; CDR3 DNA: TGTGCCAGCAGCTTGGGAGAAGCCTCCCCAGATACGCAGTATTTT; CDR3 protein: CASSLGEASPDTQYF
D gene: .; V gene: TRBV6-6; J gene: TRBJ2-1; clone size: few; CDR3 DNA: TGTGCCAGCAGCAACGGACAGACCAATGAGCAGTTCTTC; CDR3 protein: CASSNGQTNEQFF
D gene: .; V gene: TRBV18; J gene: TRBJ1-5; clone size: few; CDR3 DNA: TGTGCCAGCTCACCACCGAATCAGCCCCAGCATTTT; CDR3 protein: CASSPPNQPQHF
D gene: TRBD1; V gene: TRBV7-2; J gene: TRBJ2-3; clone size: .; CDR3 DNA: TGTGCCAGCAGCTTAGTGGGGACAGGGGGCATCGATACGCAGTATTTT; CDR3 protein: CASSLVGTGGIDTQYF
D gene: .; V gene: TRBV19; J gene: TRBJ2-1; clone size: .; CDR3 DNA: TGTGCCAGTAGTCAACAGGGAAGCTCCTACAATGAGCAGTTCTTC; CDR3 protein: CASSQQGSSYNEQFF
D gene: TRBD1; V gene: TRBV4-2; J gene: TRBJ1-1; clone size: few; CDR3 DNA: TGTGCCAGCCGGTCGACAGGGCCAATGAACACTGAAGCTTTCTTT; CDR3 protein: CASRSTGPMNTEAFF
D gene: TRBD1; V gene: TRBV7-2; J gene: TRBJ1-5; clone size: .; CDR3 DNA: TGTGCCAGCAGCTCCCGGACAGGCGCGTGGGAGCCCCAGCATTTT; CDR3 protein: CASSSRTGAWEPQHF
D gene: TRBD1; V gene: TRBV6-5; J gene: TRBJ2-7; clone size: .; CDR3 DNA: TGTGCCAGCAGTTTTTACAGGGGGTTCTACGAGCAGTACTTC; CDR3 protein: CASSFYRGFYEQYF
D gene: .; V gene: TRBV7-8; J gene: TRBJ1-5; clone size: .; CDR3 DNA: TGTGCCAGCAGCTTTAGGGGGAGCCGTCAGCCCCAGCATTTT; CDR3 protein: CASSFRGSRQPQHF
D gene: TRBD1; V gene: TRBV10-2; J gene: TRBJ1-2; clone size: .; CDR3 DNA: TGCGCCAGTAGGGACAGAACAAACTATGGCTACACCTTC; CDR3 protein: CASRDRTNYGYTF
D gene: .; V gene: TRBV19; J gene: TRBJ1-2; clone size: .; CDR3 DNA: TGTGCCAGTAGTATAGAGGACAATCTGGGTGGCTACACCTTC; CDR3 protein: CASSIEDNLGGYTF
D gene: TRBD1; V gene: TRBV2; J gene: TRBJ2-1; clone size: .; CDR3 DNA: TGTGCCAGCAGTGAAGCGCTTTGGACAGGGCTAACTGAGCAGTTCTTC; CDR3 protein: CASSEALWTGLTEQFF
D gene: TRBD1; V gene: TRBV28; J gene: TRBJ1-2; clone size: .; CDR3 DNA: TGTGCCAGCAGCTCAACCGGGACAGGGTGGGGCTATGGCTACACCTTC; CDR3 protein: CASSSTGTGWGYGYTF